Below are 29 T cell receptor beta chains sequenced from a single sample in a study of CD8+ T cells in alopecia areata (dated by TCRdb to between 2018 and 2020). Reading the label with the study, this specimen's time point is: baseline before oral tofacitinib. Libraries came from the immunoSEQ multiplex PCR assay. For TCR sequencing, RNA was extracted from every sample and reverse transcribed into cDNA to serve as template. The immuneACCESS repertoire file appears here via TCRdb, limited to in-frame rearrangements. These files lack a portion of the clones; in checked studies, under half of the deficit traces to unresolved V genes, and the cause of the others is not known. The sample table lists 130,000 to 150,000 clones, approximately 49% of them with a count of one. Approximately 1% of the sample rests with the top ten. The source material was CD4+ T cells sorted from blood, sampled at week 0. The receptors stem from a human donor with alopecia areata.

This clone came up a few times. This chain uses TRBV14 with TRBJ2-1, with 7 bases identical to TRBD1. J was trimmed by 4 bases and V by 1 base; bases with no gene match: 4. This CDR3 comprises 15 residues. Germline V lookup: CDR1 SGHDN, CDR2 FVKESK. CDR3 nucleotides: TGTGCCAGCAGCCAAGTGGGACAGAGTTACAATGAGCAGTTCTTC. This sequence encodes CASSQVGQSYNEQFF.

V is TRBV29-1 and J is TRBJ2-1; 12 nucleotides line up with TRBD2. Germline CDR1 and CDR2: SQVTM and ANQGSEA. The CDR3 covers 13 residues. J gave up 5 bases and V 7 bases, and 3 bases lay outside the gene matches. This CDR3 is CSARTSGNNEQFF. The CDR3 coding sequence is TGCAGCGCCCGGACTAGCGGGAACAATGAGCAGTTCTTC.

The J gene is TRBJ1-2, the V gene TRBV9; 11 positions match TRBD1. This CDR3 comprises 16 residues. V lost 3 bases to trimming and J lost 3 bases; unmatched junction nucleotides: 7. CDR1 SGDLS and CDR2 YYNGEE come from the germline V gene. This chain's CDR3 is CASSAQRDRGDYGYTF. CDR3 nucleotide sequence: TGTGCCAGCAGCGCCCAAAGGGACAGGGGGGACTATGGCTACACCTTC. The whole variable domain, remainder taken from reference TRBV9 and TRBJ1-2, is DSGVTQTPKHLITATGQRVTLRCSPRSGDLSVYWYQQSLDQGLQFLIQYYNGEERAKGNILERFSAQQFPDLHSELNLSSLELGDSALYFCASSAQRDRGDYGYTFGSGTRLTVV.

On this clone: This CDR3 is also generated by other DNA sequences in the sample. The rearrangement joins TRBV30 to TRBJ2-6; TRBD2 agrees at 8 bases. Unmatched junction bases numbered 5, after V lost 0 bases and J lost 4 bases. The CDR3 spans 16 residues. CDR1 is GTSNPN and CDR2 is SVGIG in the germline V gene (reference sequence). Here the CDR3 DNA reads TGTGCCTGGAGTGTCCGGGGGGGGACCGGGGCCAACGTCCTGACTTTC. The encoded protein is CAWSVRGGTGANVLTF. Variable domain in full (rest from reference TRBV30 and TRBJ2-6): SQTIHQWPATLVQPVGSPLSLECTVEGTSNPNLYWYRQAAGRGLQLLFYSVGIGQISSEVPQNLSASRPQDRQFILSSKKLLLSDSGFYLCAWSVRGGTGANVLTFGAGSRLTVL.

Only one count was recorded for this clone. CDR3 residues: CSATQLTDTQYF. The CDR3 nucleotides are TGCAGCGCAACCCAATTAACAGATACGCAGTATTTT. The genes are TRBV29-1 and TRBJ2-3; D not certain. From germline, CDR1 is SQVTM and CDR2 ANQGSEA. The CDR3 runs to 12 residues. Between the trimmed V and J ends, which lost 7 bases and 3 bases, there was a span of 11 bases.

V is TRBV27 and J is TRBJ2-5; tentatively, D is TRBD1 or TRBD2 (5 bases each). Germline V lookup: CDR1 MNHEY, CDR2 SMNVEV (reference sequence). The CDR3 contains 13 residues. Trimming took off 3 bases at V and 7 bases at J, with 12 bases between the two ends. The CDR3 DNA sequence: TGTGCCAGCAGTTTTCGGACGGGACGGACCCAGTACTTC. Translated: CASSFRTGRTQYF.

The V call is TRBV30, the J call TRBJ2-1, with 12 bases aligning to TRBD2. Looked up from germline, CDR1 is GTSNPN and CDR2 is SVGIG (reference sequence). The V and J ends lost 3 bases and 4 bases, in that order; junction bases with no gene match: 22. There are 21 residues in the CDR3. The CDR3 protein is CAWSPPLSTSGSPPPYNEQFF. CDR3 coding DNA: TGTGCCTGGAGCCCTCCCCTCTCGACTAGCGGGAGTCCCCCCCCTTACAATGAGCAGTTCTTC.

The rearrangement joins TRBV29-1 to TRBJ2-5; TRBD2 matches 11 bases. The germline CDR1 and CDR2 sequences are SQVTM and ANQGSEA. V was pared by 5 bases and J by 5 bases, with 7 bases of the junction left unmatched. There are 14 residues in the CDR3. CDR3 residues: CSVSSGRSGETQYF. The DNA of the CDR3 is TGCAGCGTTTCTAGCGGGAGGTCCGGGGAGACCCAGTACTTC.

Written as DNA, the CDR3 is TGTGCCTGGAGTGTAGGTGGAACTAATGAAAAACTGTTTTTT. The encoded protein is CAWSVGGTNEKLFF. V gene TRBV30 combines with J gene TRBJ1-4; D gene unclear. Trimming took 0 bases from V and 1 from J, leaving 6 bases between them. Germline CDR1 GTSNPN, CDR2 SVGIG (reference sequence). The CDR3 covers 14 residues. The whole variable domain, remainder taken from reference TRBV30 and TRBJ1-4, is SQTIHQWPATLVQPVGSPLSLECTVEGTSNPNLYWYRQAAGRGLQLLFYSVGIGQISSEVPQNLSASRPQDRQFILSSKKLLLSDSGFYLCAWSVGGTNEKLFFGSGTQLSVL.

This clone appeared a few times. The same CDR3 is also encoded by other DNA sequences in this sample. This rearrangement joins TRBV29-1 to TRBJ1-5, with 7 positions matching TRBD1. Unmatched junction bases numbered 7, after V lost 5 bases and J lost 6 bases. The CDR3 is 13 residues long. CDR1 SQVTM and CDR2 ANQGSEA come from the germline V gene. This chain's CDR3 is CSVRDSSGQPQHF. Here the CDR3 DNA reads TGCAGCGTTCGGGACAGTTCGGGTCAGCCCCAGCATTTT.

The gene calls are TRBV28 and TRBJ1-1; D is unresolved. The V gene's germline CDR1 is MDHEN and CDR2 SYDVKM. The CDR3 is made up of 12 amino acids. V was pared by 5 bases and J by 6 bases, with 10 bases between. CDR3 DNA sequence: TGTGCCAGCAGTAAGCCGGGGTCTGAAGCTTTCTTT. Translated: CASSKPGSEAFF.

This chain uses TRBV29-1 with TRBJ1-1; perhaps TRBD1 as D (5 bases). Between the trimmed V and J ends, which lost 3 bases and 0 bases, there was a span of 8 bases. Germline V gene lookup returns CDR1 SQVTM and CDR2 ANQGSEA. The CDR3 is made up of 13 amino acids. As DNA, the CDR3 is TGCAGCGTTGAGGGACGGTTGAACACTGAAGCTTTCTTT. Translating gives CSVEGRLNTEAFF.

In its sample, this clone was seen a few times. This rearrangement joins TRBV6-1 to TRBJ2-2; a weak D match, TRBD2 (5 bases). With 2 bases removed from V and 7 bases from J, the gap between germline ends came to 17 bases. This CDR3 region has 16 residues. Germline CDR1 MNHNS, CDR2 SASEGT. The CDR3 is CASSETGPSEGGELFF. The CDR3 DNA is TGTGCCAGCAGTGAAACCGGGCCCTCCGAGGGCGGGGAGCTGTTTTTT.

The chain's CDR3 is CASSLVSRGSTDTQYF. CDR3 in DNA: TGTGCCAGCAGCTTAGTGTCTCGCGGGAGCACAGATACGCAGTATTTT. This chain joins TRBV11-2 and TRBJ2-3, with D possibly being TRBD2 (5 bases). Trimming removed 1 base at V and 0 bases at J, with 11 bases between. From germline, CDR1 is SGHAT and CDR2 FQNNGV. The CDR3 covers 16 residues.

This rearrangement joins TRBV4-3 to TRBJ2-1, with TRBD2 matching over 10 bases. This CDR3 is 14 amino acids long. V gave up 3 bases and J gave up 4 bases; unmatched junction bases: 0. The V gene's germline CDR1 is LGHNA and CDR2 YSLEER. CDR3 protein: CASSQTSGYNEQFF. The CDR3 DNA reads TGCGCCAGCAGCCAGACTAGCGGGTACAATGAGCAGTTCTTC.

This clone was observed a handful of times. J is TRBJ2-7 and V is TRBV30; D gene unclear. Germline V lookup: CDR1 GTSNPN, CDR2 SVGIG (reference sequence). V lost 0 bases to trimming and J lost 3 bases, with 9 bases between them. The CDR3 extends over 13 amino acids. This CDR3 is CAWSVQLNYEQYF. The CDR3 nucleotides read TGTGCCTGGAGTGTACAGTTAAACTACGAGCAGTACTTC.

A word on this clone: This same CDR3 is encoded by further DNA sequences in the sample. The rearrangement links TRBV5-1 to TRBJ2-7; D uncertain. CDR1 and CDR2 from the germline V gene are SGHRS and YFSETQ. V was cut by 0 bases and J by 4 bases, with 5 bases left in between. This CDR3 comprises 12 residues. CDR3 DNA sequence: TGCGCCAGCAGCTTGGTCCCTTACGAGCAGTACTTC. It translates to CASSLVPYEQYF. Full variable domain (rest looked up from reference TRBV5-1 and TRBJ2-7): KAGVTQTPRYLIKTRGQQVTLSCSPISGHRSVSWYQQTPGQGLQFLFEYFSETQRNKGNFPGRFSGRQFSNSRSEMNVSTLELGDSALYLCASSLVPYEQYFGPGTRLTVT.

CDR3 region: CASSVGRVDSYNEQFF. CDR3 nucleotide sequence: TGTGCCAGCAGTGTAGGACGCGTGGATTCCTACAATGAGCAGTTCTTC. The chain carries TRBV27 and TRBJ2-1; D ambiguous. Deletions cut 5 bases from V and 1 base from J, with 15 bases between. This CDR3 region has 16 residues. Germline loops: CDR1 MNHEY, CDR2 SMNVEV (reference sequence).

In DNA form, the CDR3 reads TGCAGCGTTGAGAAGGCCTACGAGCAGTACTTC. Translating it yields CSVEKAYEQYF. The chain recombines TRBV29-1 with TRBJ2-7; D gene ambiguous. CDR3 length equals 11 residues. Germline-derived CDR1 and CDR2 are SQVTM and ANQGSEA. Trimming shortened V by 3 bases and J by 2 bases, and 5 bases separated the two germline ends.

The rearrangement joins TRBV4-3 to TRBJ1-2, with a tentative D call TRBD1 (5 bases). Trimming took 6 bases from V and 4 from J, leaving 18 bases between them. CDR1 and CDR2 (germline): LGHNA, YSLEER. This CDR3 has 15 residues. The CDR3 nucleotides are TGCGCCAGCAGTCCGAACTCGGGGGGGGGCTATGGCTACACCTTC. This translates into CASSPNSGGGYGYTF.

The CDR3 sequence: CASSTRSVGTQYF. CDR3 coding DNA: TGTGCCAGCAGCACTCGAAGTGTCGGTACCCAGTACTTC. The V and J genes are TRBV9 and TRBJ2-5, with D hard to call. The CDR3 is 13 amino acids. CDR1 is SGDLS, CDR2 YYNGEE, per germline. The V end was cut by 4 bases, the J end by 8 bases, with 15 bases between.

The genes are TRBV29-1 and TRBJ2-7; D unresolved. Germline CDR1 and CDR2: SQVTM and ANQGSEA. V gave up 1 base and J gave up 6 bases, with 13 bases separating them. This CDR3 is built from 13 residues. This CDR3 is CSVEAGSFTEQYF. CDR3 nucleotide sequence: TGCAGCGTTGAAGCCGGGTCTTTCACCGAGCAGTACTTC.

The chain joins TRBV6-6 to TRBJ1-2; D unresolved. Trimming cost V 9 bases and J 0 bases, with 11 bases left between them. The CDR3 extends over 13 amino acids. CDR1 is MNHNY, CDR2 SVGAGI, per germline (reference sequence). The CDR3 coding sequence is TGTGCCAGTAACAGAGGACCTAACTATGGCTACACCTTC. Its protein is CASNRGPNYGYTF.

The DNA of the CDR3 is TGTGCCAGCAGCTTAAGCGGGAGTAACCATGAGCAGTTCTTC. Residues: CASSLSGSNHEQFF. The chain joins TRBV7-2 to TRBJ2-1; 8 nucleotides match TRBD2. CDR1 SGHTA and CDR2 FQGNSA come from the germline V gene. This CDR3 spans 14 amino acids. Trimming took 2 bases from V and 8 from J; bases not matched to a gene: 5.

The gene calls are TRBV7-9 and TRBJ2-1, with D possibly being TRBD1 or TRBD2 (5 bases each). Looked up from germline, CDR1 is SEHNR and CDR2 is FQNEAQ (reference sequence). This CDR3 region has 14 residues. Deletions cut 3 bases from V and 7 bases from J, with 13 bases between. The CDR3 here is CASSFEGWGNEQFF. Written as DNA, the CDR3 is TGTGCCAGCAGCTTTGAGGGTTGGGGGAATGAGCAGTTCTTC.

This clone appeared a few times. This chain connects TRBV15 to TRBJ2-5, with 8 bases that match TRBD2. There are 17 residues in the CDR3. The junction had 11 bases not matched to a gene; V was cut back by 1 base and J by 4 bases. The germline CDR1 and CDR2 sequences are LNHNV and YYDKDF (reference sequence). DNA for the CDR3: TGTGCCACCAGCAGAGGCTTGGGGGAGCTAGCGGGAGAGACCCAGTACTTC. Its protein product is CATSRGLGELAGETQYF.

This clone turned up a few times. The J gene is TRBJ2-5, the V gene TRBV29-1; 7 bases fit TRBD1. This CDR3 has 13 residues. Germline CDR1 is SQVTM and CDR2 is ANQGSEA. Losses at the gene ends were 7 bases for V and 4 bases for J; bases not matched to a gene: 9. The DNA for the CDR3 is TGCAGCGCATTAACAGGGGTCCCAGAGACCCAGTACTTC. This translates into CSALTGVPETQYF. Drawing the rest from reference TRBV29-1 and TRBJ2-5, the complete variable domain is SAVISQKPSRDICQRGTSLTIQCQVDSQVTMMFWYRQQPGQSLTLIATANQGSEATYESGFVIDKFPISRPNLTFSTLTVSNMSPEDSSIYLCSALTGVPETQYFGPGTRLLVL.

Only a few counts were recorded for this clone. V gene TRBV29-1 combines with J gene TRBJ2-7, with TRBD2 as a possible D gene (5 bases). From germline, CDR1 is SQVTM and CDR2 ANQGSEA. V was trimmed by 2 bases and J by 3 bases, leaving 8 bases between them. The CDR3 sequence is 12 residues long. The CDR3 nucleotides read TGCAGCGTTGAACGGGCGGGCTACGAGCAGTACTTC. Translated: CSVERAGYEQYF.

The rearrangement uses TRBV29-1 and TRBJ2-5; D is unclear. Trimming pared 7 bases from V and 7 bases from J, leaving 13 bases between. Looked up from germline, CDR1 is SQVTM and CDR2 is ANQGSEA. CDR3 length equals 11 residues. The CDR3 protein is CSADRLGTQYF. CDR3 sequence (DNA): TGCAGCGCGGATAGGTTAGGGACCCAGTACTTC.